The rows below give T cell receptor beta chains drawn from one sample of a study of response to subunit inactivated influenza vaccine. TCRdb redid the calling of the RT-PCR reads with MiXCR, one entry per CDR3 protein. Altogether fewer than 800,000 distinct CDR3 sequences are present, around a sixth being singletons, with the ten largest covering around 10%. The source was PBMCs from blood, collected 12 days after vaccination. All receptors come from a man between 50 and 59 years old who received an inactivated influenza vaccine. CDR3s include the opening cysteine and the closing phenylalanine or tryptophan. Each record gives: clone size, J gene, D gene, V gene, CDR3 protein, CDR3 DNA. D genes are given only for firm matches. Clone size is stated in some rows and not others, as once, few, many or a class when expanded.

clone_size: few; j_call: TRBJ2-3; d_call: NA; v_call: TRBV30; cdr3_aa: CAWSATDTQYF; cdr3_nt: TGTGCCTGGAGTGCCACAGATACGCAGTATTTT
clone_size: few; j_call: TRBJ2-2; d_call: TRBD2; v_call: TRBV10-3; cdr3_aa: CAFSGTSETGELFF; cdr3_nt: TGTGCCTTCTCCGGGACTAGCGAGACCGGGGAGCTGTTTTTT
clone_size: many; j_call: TRBJ1-4; d_call: NA; v_call: TRBV5-1; cdr3_aa: CASSLVPGTRDEKLFF; cdr3_nt: TGCGCCAGCAGCTTGGTTCCAGGGACGCGGGATGAAAAACTGTTTTTT
clone_size: few; j_call: TRBJ2-1; d_call: NA; v_call: TRBV4-1; cdr3_aa: CASSQGGGYPVSLF; cdr3_nt: TGCGCCAGCAGCCAAGGGGGAGGATACCCAGTCTCGCTCTTC
clone_size: few; j_call: TRBJ2-1; d_call: TRBD1; v_call: TRBV11-1; cdr3_aa: CASSLDRGAEQFF; cdr3_nt: TGTGCCAGCAGCCTAGACAGGGGTGCTGAGCAGTTCTTC
clone_size: NA; j_call: TRBJ1-6; d_call: NA; v_call: TRBV3-1; cdr3_aa: CASSQGLGYSPLHF; cdr3_nt: TGTGCCAGCAGCCAGGGACTGGGATATTCACCCCTCCACTTT
clone_size: few; j_call: TRBJ2-4; d_call: NA; v_call: TRBV2; cdr3_aa: CASSEKGSIDIQYF; cdr3_nt: TGTGCCAGCAGTGAGAAGGGGTCGATAGACATTCAGTACTTC
clone_size: many; j_call: TRBJ2-1; d_call: NA; v_call: TRBV6-5; cdr3_aa: CASSYSNEQFF; cdr3_nt: TGTGCCAGCAGTTACTCGAATGAGCAGTTCTTC
clone_size: many; j_call: TRBJ2-1; d_call: TRBD1; v_call: TRBV7-2; cdr3_aa: CASSNNRGLQLSEQFF; cdr3_nt: TGTGCCAGCAGCAACAACAGGGGGTTACAATTGAGTGAGCAGTTCTTC
clone_size: few; j_call: TRBJ2-5; d_call: NA; v_call: TRBV7-9; cdr3_aa: CASSWLTGKKETQYF; cdr3_nt: TGTGCCAGCAGCTGGCTGACAGGAAAGAAAGAGACCCAGTACTTC
clone_size: few; j_call: TRBJ2-4; d_call: NA; v_call: TRBV27; cdr3_aa: CASSSRLAKNIQYF; cdr3_nt: TGTGCCAGCAGTTCACGCTTAGCCAAAAACATTCAGTACTTC
clone_size: NA; j_call: TRBJ2-3; d_call: NA; v_call: TRBV4-3; cdr3_aa: CASSPAGSGDTQYF; cdr3_nt: TGCGCCAGCAGCCCTGCGGGGTCTGGAGATACGCAGTATTTT
clone_size: NA; j_call: TRBJ2-3; d_call: TRBD2; v_call: TRBV19; cdr3_aa: CASQLLAGSTDTQYF; cdr3_nt: TGTGCCAGTCAGTTGCTAGCGGGGAGCACAGATACGCAGTATTTT
clone_size: NA; j_call: TRBJ2-7; d_call: NA; v_call: TRBV5-6; cdr3_aa: CASSFNTAYEQYF; cdr3_nt: TGTGCCAGCAGCTTCAACACGGCCTACGAGCAGTACTTC
clone_size: NA; j_call: TRBJ1-1; d_call: NA; v_call: TRBV6-2/TRBV6-3; cdr3_aa: CASSYPNRPGTLESFF; cdr3_nt: TGTGCCAGCAGTTACCCTAACAGACCAGGTACCCTGGAATCTTTCTTT
clone_size: NA; j_call: TRBJ1-4; d_call: NA; v_call: TRBV12-3/TRBV12-4; cdr3_aa: CASSPNEKLFF; cdr3_nt: TGTGCCAGCAGTCCTAATGAAAAACTGTTTTTT
clone_size: NA; j_call: TRBJ2-3; d_call: TRBD2; v_call: TRBV9; cdr3_aa: CASSGGGLAGDTQYF; cdr3_nt: TGTGCCAGCAGCGGTGGAGGACTAGCGGGCGATACGCAGTATTTT
clone_size: few; j_call: TRBJ2-1; d_call: TRBD2; v_call: TRBV3-1; cdr3_aa: CASSHPGRGAYNEQFF; cdr3_nt: TGTGCCAGCAGTCATCCCGGGCGGGGGGCCTACAATGAGCAGTTCTTC
clone_size: NA; j_call: TRBJ2-7; d_call: NA; v_call: TRBV4-3; cdr3_aa: CASSQGLEITYEQYF; cdr3_nt: TGCGCCAGCAGCCAAGGCCTCGAGATTACCTACGAGCAGTACTTC
clone_size: NA; j_call: TRBJ2-3; d_call: TRBD1; v_call: TRBV18; cdr3_aa: CASSFTTGNTDTQYF; cdr3_nt: TGTGCCAGCTCATTCACGACAGGGAACACAGATACGCAGTATTTT
clone_size: few; j_call: TRBJ2-7; d_call: NA; v_call: TRBV7-9; cdr3_aa: CASSVLQGVGSEQYF; cdr3_nt: TGTGCCAGCAGCGTATTACAGGGAGTCGGCTCCGAGCAGTACTTC
clone_size: few; j_call: TRBJ2-3; d_call: TRBD1; v_call: TRBV14; cdr3_aa: CASSPRTGQSTQYF; cdr3_nt: TGTGCCAGCAGTCCCCGGACAGGCCAGAGTACGCAGTATTTT
clone_size: NA; j_call: TRBJ1-1; d_call: NA; v_call: TRBV4-3; cdr3_aa: CASSQKGVFGSYEAFF; cdr3_nt: TGCGCCAGCAGCCAAAAGGGAGTTTTCGGATCCTATGAAGCTTTCTTT
clone_size: NA; j_call: TRBJ2-3; d_call: TRBD1; v_call: TRBV4-1; cdr3_aa: CASSQRQGVEVDTQYF; cdr3_nt: TGCGCCAGCAGCCAACGACAGGGGGTAGAGGTAGATACGCAGTATTTT
clone_size: once; j_call: TRBJ1-2; d_call: TRBD1; v_call: TRBV6-1; cdr3_aa: CASSELQGANYGYTF; cdr3_nt: TGTGCCAGCAGTGAACTACAGGGGGCTAACTATGGCTACACCTTC
clone_size: NA; j_call: TRBJ2-6; d_call: NA; v_call: TRBV6-2/TRBV6-3; cdr3_aa: CASSYTSRTATSGANVLTF; cdr3_nt: TGTGCCAGCAGTTATACATCGCGGACAGCTACGTCTGGGGCCAACGTCCTGACTTTC
clone_size: few; j_call: TRBJ1-6; d_call: TRBD1; v_call: TRBV6-5; cdr3_aa: CASSYTGENSPLHF; cdr3_nt: TGTGCCAGCAGTTATACAGGGGAGAATTCACCCCTCCACTTT
clone_size: NA; j_call: TRBJ2-7; d_call: NA; v_call: TRBV6-2/TRBV6-3; cdr3_aa: CASRRTIHEQYF; cdr3_nt: TGTGCCAGCAGACGGACCATACACGAGCAGTACTTC
clone_size: NA; j_call: TRBJ2-7; d_call: TRBD1; v_call: TRBV5-4; cdr3_aa: CASSAGQGRTYEQYF; cdr3_nt: TGTGCCAGCAGCGCTGGACAGGGTAGGACCTACGAGCAGTACTTC
clone_size: few; j_call: TRBJ2-7; d_call: NA; v_call: TRBV7-2; cdr3_aa: CASSLLLYEQYF; cdr3_nt: TGTGCCAGCAGCTTACTTCTATACGAGCAGTACTTC
clone_size: many; j_call: TRBJ1-3; d_call: TRBD1; v_call: TRBV12-3/TRBV12-4; cdr3_aa: CASSPGTGLNSGNTIYF; cdr3_nt: TGTGCCAGCAGTCCGGGGACAGGACTCAACTCTGGAAACACCATATATTTT
clone_size: few; j_call: TRBJ2-1; d_call: TRBD2; v_call: TRBV12-3/TRBV12-4; cdr3_aa: CASSLWREGYNEQFF; cdr3_nt: TGTGCCAGCAGTTTATGGCGGGAGGGTTACAATGAGCAGTTCTTC
clone_size: many; j_call: TRBJ1-1; d_call: NA; v_call: TRBV6-5; cdr3_aa: CASSYSWQDENTEAFF; cdr3_nt: TGTGCCAGCAGTTACAGTTGGCAGGACGAAAACACTGAAGCTTTCTTT
clone_size: NA; j_call: TRBJ2-6; d_call: TRBD1; v_call: TRBV12-3/TRBV12-4; cdr3_aa: CASRRKDRGLLFSGANVLTF; cdr3_nt: TGTGCCAGCAGGCGTAAGGATAGGGGGCTATTATTCTCTGGGGCCAACGTCCTGACTTTC
clone_size: NA; j_call: TRBJ2-5; d_call: TRBD2; v_call: TRBV9; cdr3_aa: CASSVELAGGPGTQYF; cdr3_nt: TGTGCCAGCAGCGTAGAGCTAGCGGGGGGGCCGGGGACCCAGTACTTC
clone_size: few; j_call: TRBJ2-5; d_call: NA; v_call: TRBV6-5; cdr3_aa: CASSYSTRSGETQYF; cdr3_nt: TGTGCCAGCAGTTACTCGACCAGATCCGGGGAGACCCAGTACTTC
clone_size: once; j_call: TRBJ2-7; d_call: NA; v_call: TRBV7-2; cdr3_aa: CASTGAIYEQYF; cdr3_nt: TGTGCCAGCACGGGGGCGATATACGAGCAGTACTTC
clone_size: NA; j_call: TRBJ2-3; d_call: TRBD1; v_call: TRBV15; cdr3_aa: CATSRQGMLTDTQYF; cdr3_nt: TGTGCCACCAGCCGACAGGGGATGTTGACAGATACGCAGTATTTT
clone_size: NA; j_call: TRBJ2-5; d_call: TRBD2; v_call: TRBV5-6; cdr3_aa: CASSPLTSGGTEETQYF; cdr3_nt: TGTGCCAGCAGCCCCTTGACTAGCGGGGGGACTGAAGAGACCCAGTACTTC
clone_size: NA; j_call: TRBJ1-1; d_call: NA; v_call: TRBV18; cdr3_aa: CASSPLEGGATEAFF; cdr3_nt: TGTGCCAGCTCACCCCTCGAAGGGGGGGCCACTGAAGCTTTCTTT
clone_size: few; j_call: TRBJ2-7; d_call: TRBD1; v_call: TRBV9; cdr3_aa: CASSVGQVPYEQYF; cdr3_nt: TGTGCCAGCAGCGTCGGACAGGTCCCCTACGAGCAGTACTTC
clone_size: few; j_call: TRBJ2-7; d_call: TRBD1; v_call: TRBV5-1; cdr3_aa: CASSASGQGREQYF; cdr3_nt: TGCGCCAGCAGCGCCTCGGGACAGGGACGCGAGCAGTACTTC
clone_size: few; j_call: TRBJ2-3; d_call: TRBD2; v_call: TRBV20-1; cdr3_aa: CSANRLAGWTDTQYF; cdr3_nt: TGCAGTGCGAACCGACTAGCGGGATGGACAGATACGCAGTATTTT
clone_size: NA; j_call: TRBJ2-7; d_call: TRBD2; v_call: TRBV20-1; cdr3_aa: CSAYTSGLSYEQYF; cdr3_nt: TGCAGTGCCTATACTAGCGGGCTCTCCTACGAGCAGTACTTC
clone_size: few; j_call: TRBJ2-2; d_call: NA; v_call: TRBV19; cdr3_aa: CASQMGFPTTGELFF; cdr3_nt: TGTGCCAGTCAAATGGGTTTTCCGACCACCGGGGAGCTGTTTTTT
clone_size: many; j_call: TRBJ2-3; d_call: NA; v_call: TRBV28; cdr3_aa: CASTRQPATDTQYF; cdr3_nt: TGTGCCAGCACTAGGCAGCCAGCCACAGATACGCAGTATTTT
clone_size: NA; j_call: TRBJ2-7; d_call: TRBD1; v_call: TRBV18; cdr3_aa: CASSPRTGIGYEQYF; cdr3_nt: TGTGCCAGCTCACCCAGGACAGGAATCGGCTACGAGCAGTACTTC
clone_size: NA; j_call: TRBJ2-1; d_call: TRBD1; v_call: TRBV5-1; cdr3_aa: CASSLTATGGVNEQFF; cdr3_nt: TGCGCCAGCAGCTTGACTGCGACAGGGGGTGTCAATGAGCAGTTCTTC
clone_size: NA; j_call: TRBJ2-1; d_call: TRBD2; v_call: TRBV6-5; cdr3_aa: CASSYSTGTSGNEQFF; cdr3_nt: TGTGCCAGCAGTTACTCGACCGGGACTAGCGGAAATGAGCAGTTCTTC
clone_size: NA; j_call: TRBJ2-5; d_call: TRBD1; v_call: TRBV5-1; cdr3_aa: CASSSGQAQETQYF; cdr3_nt: TGCGCCAGCAGCTCGGGACAGGCTCAAGAGACCCAGTACTTC